A single sample gave rise to the 18 T cell receptor beta chains below, sequenced in a study of cytomegalovirus exposure and HLA in healthy donors. The PCR ran on 60 Vbeta and 13 Jbeta primers. The assay was immunoSEQ multiplex PCR, and TCRdb's table has in-frame clones only and misses some. The repertoire consists of around 95,000 clones, with about 74% occurring once and the leading ten covering around 2%. The specimen sequenced was PBMCs. These receptors all stem from a male donor in good health and CMV-seronegative.

The chain uses TRBV5-1 and TRBJ2-5; 8 bases fit TRBD1. Germline V gene data show CDR1 as SGHRS and CDR2 as YFSETQ. The CDR3 spans 14 residues. After removal of 4 bases from V and 2 bases from J, the junction contained 4 bases not matched to a gene. The CDR3 coding sequence is TGCGCCAGCAGCGGAGGGACAGGACAAGAGACCCAGTACTTC. The encoded protein is CASSGGTGQETQYF.

J is TRBJ1-5 and V is TRBV19; TRBD1 agrees at 8 bases. The CDR3 consists of 15 residues. Germline trimming cut 6 bases from V and 6 bases from J; bases unmatched to any gene: 10. Germline CDR1 reads LNHDA; CDR2 reads SQIVND (reference sequence). The DNA of the CDR3 is TGTGCCAGTAGGGGCGGACAGGGAGGGGTTCAGCCCCAGCATTTT. Translation gives CASRGGQGGVQPQHF. Drawing the rest from reference TRBV19 and TRBJ1-5, the complete variable domain is DGGITQSPKYLFRKEGQNVTLSCEQNLNHDAMYWYRQDPGQGLRLIYYSQIVNDFQKGDIAEGYSVSREKKESFPLTVTSAQKNPTAFYLCASRGGQGGVQPQHFGDGTRLSIL.

This chain joins TRBV29-1 and TRBJ1-2, with TRBD1 matching 8 bases. V was pared by 6 bases and J by 7 bases, with 13 bases of the junction left unmatched. Germline V gene lookup returns CDR1 SQVTM and CDR2 ANQGSEA. This CDR3 has 14 amino acids. The CDR3 DNA reads as TGCAGCGTCCTGGGCGGCCAGGGGGCAGGTGGCTACACCTTC. As protein: CSVLGGQGAGGYTF.

The V and J genes are TRBV4-1 and TRBJ2-7; the match to TRBD1 covers 8 bases. This CDR3 is built from 14 residues. Trimming cost V 1 base and J 4 bases; bases outside gene matches: 3. CDR1 and CDR2 (germline): MGHRA, YSYEKL. The CDR3 here is CASSQGQGLYEQYF. CDR3 DNA sequence: TGCGCCAGCAGCCAAGGACAGGGGTTGTACGAGCAGTACTTC.

V gene TRBV19 combines with J gene TRBJ1-5, with TRBD1 as a possible D gene (6 bases). The germline CDR1 and CDR2 sequences are LNHDA and SQIVND (reference sequence). V gave up 6 bases and J gave up 1 base, with 13 bases separating them. This CDR3 region has 15 residues. CDR3: CASSLAGQSNQPQHF. The CDR3, as DNA: TGTGCCAGTAGCCTGGCTGGACAGAGCAATCAGCCCCAGCATTTT.

The V and J genes are TRBV5-1 and TRBJ1-1; a possible D gene is TRBD1 (6 bases). V dropped 2 bases and J dropped 6 bases, with 11 bases sitting between them. This CDR3 spans 13 amino acids. Germline V gives CDR1 SGHRS, CDR2 YFSETQ. CDR3 in amino acids: CASSLAGAPEAFF. CDR3 nucleotide sequence: TGCGCCAGCAGCTTAGCAGGGGCGCCTGAAGCTTTCTTT.

The chain couples TRBV28 to TRBJ2-7; D is undetermined. Germline lookup yields CDR1 MDHEN and CDR2 SYDVKM. V lost 7 bases and J lost 2, with 12 bases in between. The CDR3 has 13 amino acids. CDR3 sequence (DNA): TGTGCCAGCATCCGTAGTCCCCCCTACGAGCAGTACTTC. As protein: CASIRSPPYEQYF.

The chain recombines TRBV6-5 with TRBJ1-1; D remains ambiguous. The CDR3 runs to 13 residues. V was trimmed by 0 bases and J by 5 bases, leaving 7 bases between them. Per germline, CDR1 MNHEY and CDR2 SVGAGI. The CDR3 loop is CASSYSYGTEAFF. The CDR3 region has the DNA TGTGCCAGCAGTTACTCGTACGGGACTGAAGCTTTCTTT.

The rearrangement uses TRBV5-6 and TRBJ2-3; 8 bases map to TRBD2. Germline V gene lookup returns CDR1 SGHDT and CDR2 YYEEEE. V was clipped by 5 bases and J by 1 base; unmatched bases: 3. This CDR3 spans 14 amino acids. CDR3 bases: TGTGCCAGCAGTTTGACTAGCGGCACAGATACGCAGTATTTT. Its protein product is CASSLTSGTDTQYF.

The chain couples TRBV28 to TRBJ1-2; D possibly corresponds to TRBD1 (6 bases). V was cut by 6 bases and J by 4 bases, with 6 bases left in between. CDR3 size: 11 residues. The germline V gene has CDR1 MDHEN and CDR2 SYDVKM. The CDR3 DNA reads TGTGCCAGCAGGGACAGCTATGGCTACACCTTC. It specifies CASRDSYGYTF.

The chain joins TRBV27 to TRBJ2-3; 11 bases are a match to TRBD1. The CDR3 runs 14 residues. V shed 5 bases and J 6 bases; nucleotides not matched to a gene: 4. CDR1 is MNHEY, CDR2 SMNVEV, per germline (reference sequence). CDR3 DNA sequence: TGTGCCAGCAGTCGGACAGGGGGCGTGGATACGCAGTATTTT. This translates into CASSRTGGVDTQYF.

This clone was seen a few times. The chain uses TRBV27 and TRBJ2-1; 11 bases are shared with TRBD2. Germline loops: CDR1 MNHEY, CDR2 SMNVEV (reference sequence). The V and J ends lost 5 bases and 6 bases, in that order; junction bases with no gene match: 0. This CDR3 has 13 residues. As DNA, the CDR3 is TGTGCCAGCAGTCTAGCGGGGGGCAATGAGCAGTTCTTC. It translates to CASSLAGGNEQFF.

This clone turned up a few times. The chain is built from TRBV2 and TRBJ2-3, with D perhaps matching TRBD2 (6 bases). Germline V gives CDR1 SNHLY, CDR2 FYNNEI. Between the trimmed V and J ends, which lost 8 bases and 0 bases, there was a span of 21 bases. This CDR3 is built from 17 residues. The CDR3 region is CASGGGRLRASTDTQYF. The CDR3 DNA reads TGTGCCAGCGGGGGAGGTCGGCTCCGAGCAAGCACAGATACGCAGTATTTT. Full variable domain (missing parts from reference TRBV2 and TRBJ2-3): EPEVTQTPSHQVTQMGQEVILRCVPISNHLYFYWYRQILGQKVEFLVSFYNNEISEKSEIFDDQFSVERPDGSNFTLKIRSTKLEDSAMYFCASGGGRLRASTDTQYFGPGTRLTVL.

The CDR3 sequence is CASSLGQNTEAFF. The CDR3 nucleotides read TGTGCCAGCAGCTTAGGACAGAACACTGAAGCTTTCTTT. The V call is TRBV11-2, the J call TRBJ1-1; D remains ambiguous. V was clipped by 1 base and J by 1 base, with 4 bases between them. Germline CDR1 reads SGHAT; CDR2 reads FQNNGV. The CDR3 totals 13 residues.

The chain combines TRBV28 with TRBJ1-1; maybe TRBD1 (5 bases). The CDR3 is 14 residues long. V was pared by 3 bases and J by 0 bases, with 8 bases between. Germline V gene data show CDR1 as MDHEN and CDR2 as SYDVKM. The CDR3 DNA reads TGTGCCAGCAGTTTGGGGGGGATGAACACTGAAGCTTTCTTT. It specifies CASSLGGMNTEAFF.

The J gene is TRBJ2-7, the V gene TRBV5-6; 7 bases map to TRBD2. Germline CDR1 is SGHDT and CDR2 is YYEEEE. After removal of 3 bases from V and 2 bases from J, the junction contained 8 bases not matched to a gene. The CDR3 contains 15 residues. CDR3 sequence (DNA): TGTGCCAGCAGCTGGCTAGCGGTTTCAACCTACGAGCAGTACTTC. This translates into CASSWLAVSTYEQYF.

The chain uses TRBV6-4 and TRBJ2-2, with TRBD1 matching over 10 bases. V shed 0 bases, J shed 5 bases, and the junction held 6 bases outside the gene matches. The CDR3 contains 17 residues. Germline V gene lookup returns CDR1 MRHNA and CDR2 SNTAGT. The CDR3 nucleotides read TGTGCCAGCAGTGACTCGGGGACAGGGGCGGTTACCGGGGAGCTGTTTTTT. It specifies CASSDSGTGAVTGELFF.

The J gene is TRBJ2-7, the V gene TRBV5-1; TRBD1 matches at 8 bases. V lost 3 bases to trimming and J lost 6 bases; unmatched junction nucleotides: 8. The CDR3 spans 14 residues. The V gene's germline CDR1 is SGHRS and CDR2 YFSETQ. CDR3 protein: CASSWGTGSIEQYF. CDR3 nucleotides: TGCGCCAGCAGCTGGGGGACAGGTTCCATCGAGCAGTACTTC.